Listed below are T cell receptor beta chains from one sample, sequenced in a study of T cell responses to AZD1222 COVID-19 vaccine. Some clones are missing from TCRdb's copy, which holds only in-frame ones; the method was immunoSEQ multiplex PCR. The data hold approximately 90,000 clones, with around 91% observed a single time. The sequences come from peripheral blood, collected on day 0 of AZD1222 vaccination. The receptors come from an adult in good health. CDR3s include the opening cysteine and the closing phenylalanine or tryptophan. D genes are given only for firm matches. Clone size appears in some rows only: once, few, many, or a class for an expanded clone.

clone size | J gene | V gene | D gene | CDR3 DNA | CDR3 protein
- | TRBJ2-1 | TRBV29-1 | - | TGCAGCGTTCGCAGCTCCTACAATGAGCAGTTCTTC | CSVRSSYNEQFF
- | TRBJ2-5 | TRBV10-2 | TRBD1 | TGCGCCAGCAGTGCGGACAGGGGTTTCCAAGAGACCCAGTACTTC | CASSADRGFQETQYF
few | TRBJ1-1 | TRBV3-1/TRBV3-2 | TRBD1 | TGTGCCAGCAGCCAGACCGGGACAGGGGGATGGAACACTGAAGCTTTCTTT | CASSQTGTGGWNTEAFF
- | TRBJ1-1 | TRBV20-1 | - | TGCAGTGCTCCTGGGAACACTGAAGCTTTCTTT | CSAPGNTEAFF
- | TRBJ2-7 | TRBV4-2 | - | TGTGCCAGCAGCCCCCGGGACATTGCGCTCTACGAGCAGTACTTC | CASSPRDIALYEQYF
- | TRBJ1-1 | TRBV28 | - | TGTGCCACCCACGGGGGGGGCAGGTACACTGAAGCTTTCTTT | CATHGGGRYTEAFF
- | TRBJ1-4 | TRBV7-9 | - | TGTGCCAGCAGCTTAAGAGGGAGAGATGAAAAACTGTTTTTT | CASSLRGRDEKLFF
- | TRBJ2-2 | TRBV6-2/TRBV6-3 | TRBD1 | TGTGCCAGCAGTTACTCCCACAGGGGGATCGGGGAGCTGTTTTTT | CASSYSHRGIGELFF
- | TRBJ2-2 | TRBV6-5 | - | TGTGCCAGCAGTTACTCGGCAGCCGGGGAGCTGTTTTTT | CASSYSAAGELFF
- | TRBJ1-1 | TRBV13 | - | TGTGCCAGCACCTTTGGGCAGGGGTTAACTGAAGCTTTCTTT | CASTFGQGLTEAFF
- | TRBJ1-2 | TRBV5-4 | - | TGTGCCAGCAGCTTTGGGGGGAACTATGGCTACACCTTC | CASSFGGNYGYTF
- | TRBJ2-3 | TRBV4-3 | - | TGCGCCAGCAGCCAAGCATCAACGGGGGTACGCACAGATACGCAGTATTTT | CASSQASTGVRTDTQYF
once | TRBJ1-6 | TRBV5-1 | - | TGCGCCAGCAGCCTGACCGAGTATAATTCACCCCTCCACTTT | CASSLTEYNSPLHF
- | TRBJ2-7 | TRBV11-2 | TRBD2 | TGTGCCAGCTCGGGGGAGGGCCTCTACGAGCAGTACTTC | CASSGEGLYEQYF
- | TRBJ2-3 | TRBV6-4 | TRBD2 | TGTGCCAGCAGGAGGACTAGCGGGGCAGATACGCAGTATTTT | CASRRTSGADTQYF
- | TRBJ2-3 | TRBV6-7 | TRBD2 | TGTGCCAGCAGTTACGAAGCTAGCGGGGGAAACACAGATACGCAGTATTTT | CASSYEASGGNTDTQYF
- | TRBJ1-2 | TRBV15 | TRBD1 | TGTGCCACCAGCGGACCGGGACAGGGGGCGCGGGGCTACACCTTC | CATSGPGQGARGYTF
- | TRBJ1-5 | TRBV7-2 | - | TGTGCCAGCAGCTCCAGGGGCGGGCAGCCCCAGCATTTT | CASSSRGGQPQHF
- | TRBJ1-5 | TRBV18 | - | TGTGCCAGCTCACCCGCGGGGCTTAGCAATCAGCCCCAGCATTTT | CASSPAGLSNQPQHF
- | TRBJ1-5 | TRBV9 | TRBD1 | TGTGCCAGCAGCGCGGGACAGACCAATCAGCCCCAGCATTTT | CASSAGQTNQPQHF